This paragraph covers one T cell receptor (beta chain) sequence. This clone was picked up one time. Its antigen target is currently unknown. No clone much larger than this one lies a single base away; base qualities are absent. Following the manufacturer's recommendations, the immunoSEQ kit was used to generate TCR beta libraries from genomic DNA. To prepare the libraries, a first multiplex PCR with proprietary primers was run, followed by a second PCR that added unique barcodes, and a bead cleanup was done after each round. Each sample batch included a kit-provided positive control reaction and a negative control reaction. The final libraries underwent checking on an Agilent 4200 TapeStation D1000 ScreenTape, volumetric pooling, and quantification by qPCR. Sequencing was performed on an Illumina NextSeq500 using a MidOutput 150-cycle cartridge, with 156 Read1 cycles, 15 Index1 cycles, and the kit custom primers. The pooled library was loaded at approximately 1.1 pM with a 20% PhiX control spike-in. The authors' analysis ran thus. The vendor-processed data were analyzed in R, and a clonotype was defined as all T cells that share the same CDR3 nucleotide sequence. In the clone abundance analyses, frequencies were normalized to the 10,000 most abundant clones in each sample. Public T cell clones, which averaged fewer than five per sample, were removed prior to analysis. An abundance difference of at least 32-fold between compartments was the criterion for calling clonotypes tumor-enriched or baseline blood-enriched. A beta-binomial differential abundance model was used to identify clonotypes that expanded or contracted between blood time points. Similarity between tumor and blood repertoires was quantified using the Baroni-Urbani and Buser coefficient, and groups were compared with two-tailed Wilcoxon tests in R. Here the immuneACCESS table is served through TCRdb, limited to in-frame sequences with V and J called. Missing clones are a known gap in these copies; in checked studies unresolved V genes cover under half, and the rest lacks a known reason. The V and J calls and clone size are taken from that table; D and trimming were inferred from the DNA. The table for this sample lists about 150,000 clones; about 85% of them were counted only once. The top ten clonotypes cover approximately 4% of the sample.

This sample was included in a study of radiation and T cells in renal cell carcinoma (dated by TCRdb to 2018 to 2020). For context, the study as a whole: Samples came from a clinical trial, in which primary renal cell carcinomas received 15 Gy stereotactic body radiation therapy followed by nephrectomy 4 weeks later. TCR beta sequencing covered approximately 51 samples in total, comprising approximately 26 tumors and 27 peripheral blood samples. In the 53 samples combined, several million unique CDR3 nucleotide sequences were found, encoding roughly 3,000,000 unique CDR3 amino acid sequences.

Results the study describes overall, beyond this receptor: Blood repertoire dynamics were not followed beyond 4 weeks after treatment. Because the trial had a single-armed design, the trial could not examine how radiation dose or scheduling affected the TCR repertoire. Because no pretreatment tumor biopsies were available, whether clonotypes were present in the tumor at baseline could not be determined. Top tumor clonotypes rose in blood from baseline to 2 weeks post-radiation, then contracted by 4 weeks, suggesting transient expansion of tumor-resident clones.

Reading the label with the study, this specimen's time point is: baseline pretreatment blood. The sample's treatment or condition, from its label and the paper: 15 Gy SBRT to primary tumor, nephrectomy 4 weeks later. Serial peripheral blood from radiation-treated patients was sampled at baseline, 2 weeks and 4 weeks after SBRT to track tumor-enriched clonotypes. Renal cell carcinoma with clear cell pathology was present in all patients. Genomic DNA for TCR sequencing was prepared using the QIAamp DNA Blood Mini Kit (Qiagen). Samples were included in the analyses only if all quality control checks were passed. The CDR3 contains 15 residues, cysteine and phenylalanine counted. The retained sequence is limited to the CDR3, 45 bases, with the frame set at the first base. Relative to germline, V is 0 bases shorter and J is 10 bases shorter, with 16 bases between their ends. CDR1 and CDR2, per the germline V gene, are SGHTA and FQGNSA.

The TCR sequence derives from a woman between 70 and 85 years old with renal cell carcinoma. The sequencing used blood, collected from a patient whose treatment included radiotherapy and nephrectomy. The chain is encoded by TRBV7-2 joined to TRBJ2-1; the D gene cannot be named for sure. CDR3 protein: CASSLATARHAEQFF. The DNA is TGTGCCAGCAGCTTAGCCACAGCACGACATGCAGAGCAGTTCTTC.